Below, one T cell receptor (beta chain) is given with its context. Per the germline V gene, CDR1 is LNHDA and CDR2 is SQIVND (reference sequence). CDR3 size: 15 residues. The data belong to a study of monozygotic twins with inflammatory bowel disease. The team made cDNA by running eight separate reactions for each sample. TCRdb reprocessed the 5' RACE reads, with one entry per CDR3 protein and no DNA. This sample's table reports approximately 400,000 distinct CDR3 sequences. Donors gave about 2.6 ml of blood apiece. This TCR derives from a human donor with ulcerative colitis or Crohn's disease, or a healthy co-twin of an affected twin (not recorded which). V usage is TRBV19 and J usage is TRBJ1-1; TCRdb indicates TRBD1, and absent DNA this call remains unverified. Sequencing was performed on blood. CDR3: CASLSRGVGGAEAFF.